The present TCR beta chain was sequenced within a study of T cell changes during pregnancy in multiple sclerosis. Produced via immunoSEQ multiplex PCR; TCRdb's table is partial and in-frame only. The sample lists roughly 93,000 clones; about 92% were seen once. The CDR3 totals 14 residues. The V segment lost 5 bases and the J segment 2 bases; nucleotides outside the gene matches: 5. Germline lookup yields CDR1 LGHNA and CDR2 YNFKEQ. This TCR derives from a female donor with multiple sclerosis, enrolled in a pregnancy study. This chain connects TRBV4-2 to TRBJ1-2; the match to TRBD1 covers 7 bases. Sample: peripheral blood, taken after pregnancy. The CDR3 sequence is CASSSLQGNYGYTF. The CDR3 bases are TGTGCCAGCAGCTCTCTACAGGGGAACTATGGCTACACCTTC.